These 3 T cell receptor beta chains were sequenced from one sample in a study of T cell responses to AZD1222 COVID-19 vaccine. Sequencing used immunoSEQ multiplex PCR; TCRdb keeps in-frame clones, though not all of them. The sample records about 180,000 clones, approximately 94% being singletons. This specimen was peripheral blood, taken 28 days after the second AZD1222 dose. The receptors come from an adult who received the AZD1222 COVID-19 vaccine.

This sequence joins TRBV10-3 and TRBJ2-5; TRBD2 might be the D (6 bases). CDR1 ENHRY and CDR2 SYGVKD come from the germline V gene. With 6 bases removed from V and 4 bases from J, the gap between germline ends came to 6 bases. This CDR3 has 11 residues. The CDR3 nucleotides are TGTGCCATCAGGGGGGGAGAGACCCAGTACTTC. This codes for CAIRGGETQYF.

The chain links TRBV6-6 to TRBJ1-1; perhaps TRBD1 as D (6 bases). The V gene lost 2 bases and the J gene lost 1 base, with 11 bases spanning the gap. In germline, CDR1 is MNHNY, CDR2 SVGAGI (reference sequence). This CDR3 is 15 amino acids long. CDR3: CASSYVGQSNTEAFF. In DNA form, the CDR3 reads TGTGCCAGCAGTTACGTCGGACAGTCGAACACTGAAGCTTTCTTT.

The rearrangement links TRBV18 to TRBJ1-4; maybe TRBD1 (6 bases). Deletions cut 5 bases from V and 8 bases from J, with 15 bases between. The CDR3 is 14 residues long. Germline V CDR1 and CDR2: KGHSH, LQKENI. For the CDR3, the DNA is TGTGCCAGCTCAATCGACAGGAGCCCAGAAAAACTGTTTTTT. As protein: CASSIDRSPEKLFF.